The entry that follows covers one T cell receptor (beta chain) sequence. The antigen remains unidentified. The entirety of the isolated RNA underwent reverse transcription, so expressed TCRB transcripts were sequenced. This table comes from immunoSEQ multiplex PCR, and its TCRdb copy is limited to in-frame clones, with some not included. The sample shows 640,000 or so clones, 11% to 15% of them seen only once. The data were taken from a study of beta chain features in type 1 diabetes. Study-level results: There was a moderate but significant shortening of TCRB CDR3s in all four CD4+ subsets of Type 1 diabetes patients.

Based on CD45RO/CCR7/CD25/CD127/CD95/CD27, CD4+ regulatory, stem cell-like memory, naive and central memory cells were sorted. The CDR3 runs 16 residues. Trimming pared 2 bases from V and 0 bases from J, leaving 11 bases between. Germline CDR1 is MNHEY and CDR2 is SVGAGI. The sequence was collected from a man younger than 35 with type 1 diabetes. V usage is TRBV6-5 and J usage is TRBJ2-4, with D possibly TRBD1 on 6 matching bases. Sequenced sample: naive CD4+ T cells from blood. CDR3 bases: TGTGCCAGCAGTTACGGGACACAGCTAGCCAAAAACATTCAGTACTTC. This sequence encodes CASSYGTQLAKNIQYF.